A single sample gave rise to the 29 T cell receptor beta chains below, sequenced in a study of CD8+CD57+ T cells in acquired aplastic anemia. Genomic DNA, the template, was used for profiling of the TCR beta VDJ and CDR3. TCRdb recomputed calls from the reads with MiXCR, one row per CDR3 protein. Among roughly 150,000 distinct CDR3 sequences listed, less than 50% were seen once. Sequenced patients had shown CD8+CD57+ cell expansion by flow cytometry. The sequencing input was sorted CD4+, CD8+, or CD8+CD57+ T cells (not recorded which) from PBMCs. The receptors shown here come from a human donor with aplastic anemia.

The chain has TRBV7-9 and TRBJ2-7, with D perhaps TRBD2 (5 bases). Germline-derived CDR1 and CDR2 are SEHNR and FQNEAQ (reference sequence). This CDR3 is built from 13 residues. V lost 3 bases to trimming and J lost 5 bases, with 11 bases between them. CDR3 in amino acids: CASSLGSGDEQYF. CDR3 coding DNA: TGTGCCAGCAGCTTGGGGTCCGGGGACGAGCAGTACTTC.

Of note for this clonotype: A much bigger clone sits one base away, suggesting this may be a read error. V is TRBV10-3 and J is TRBJ2-7; tentative D call: TRBD1 (6 bases). Germline-derived CDR1 and CDR2 are ENHRY and SYGVKD. V was cut by 10 bases and J by 2 bases, with 15 bases left in between. The CDR3 sequence is 13 residues long. CDR3 coding DNA: TGTGCCAGTATCCAGGGGTGGCCCTACGAGCAGTACTTC. As protein: CASIQGWPYEQYF.

About this clonotype itself: Relative to the germline gene, one junction end is altered; a read error may explain this. The chain is built from TRBV10-2 and TRBJ2-7, with 8 bases fitting TRBD1. Germline CDR1 WSHSY, CDR2 SAAADI. This CDR3 has 12 residues. CDR3 sequence (DNA): TGCGCCAGCAGTGAGTCGATATGGGACAGGATCTTC. Translating it yields CASSESIWDRIF.

The J gene is TRBJ1-2, the V gene TRBV19; the D is unclear. The CDR3 sequence is 13 residues long. Germline V gene lookup returns CDR1 LNHDA and CDR2 SQIVND (reference sequence). V was shortened by 3 bases and J by 5 bases, with 10 bases between the two germline ends. The CDR3 loop is CASSIVGRYGYTF. The CDR3 DNA reads TGTGCCAGTAGTATTGTAGGAAGGTATGGCTACACCTTC.

This clonotype has only a few counts. The DNA of the CDR3 is TGTGCCAGCAGCTTAGCGTCGGATACTAGCACAGATACGCAGTATTTT. This gives the protein CASSLASDTSTDTQYF. This sequence joins TRBV11-1 and TRBJ2-3; D is uncertain. The CDR3 covers 16 residues. V was shortened by 0 bases and J by 0 bases, with 10 bases between the two germline ends. Per germline, CDR1 SGHAT and CDR2 FQDESV (reference sequence).

This clonotype was observed a few times. The missing conserved phenylalanine or tryptophan at the end of this CDR3 makes a read error likely. The chain couples TRBV11-2 to TRBJ2-5, with 16 bases lining up with TRBD2. The CDR3 has 19 amino acids. The ends lost 0 bases at V and 1 base at J; junction bases unmatched: 5. Germline CDR1 SGHAT, CDR2 FQNNGV. The CDR3 DNA is TGTGCCAGCAGCTTAGACCCGGGACTAGCGGGAGGGGCCCAAGAGACCCAGTACCTC. Translating it yields CASSLDPGLAGGAQETQYL.

The chain uses TRBV29-1 and TRBJ1-2, with TRBD1 matching over 10 bases. The germline V gene has CDR1 SQVTM and CDR2 ANQGSEA. After removal of 6 bases from V and 5 bases from J, the junction contained 6 bases not matched to a gene. The CDR3 consists of 13 residues. The CDR3 nucleotides read TGCAGCGTGACAGGGGGCGCGAGATATGGCTACACCTTC. This gives the protein CSVTGGARYGYTF.

This clonotype was picked up many times. V gene TRBV10-3 combines with J gene TRBJ1-1, with 8 bases identical to TRBD1. Trimming cost V 4 bases and J 1 base; bases outside gene matches: 5. The CDR3 length is 15 residues. Germline V CDR1 and CDR2: ENHRY, SYGVKD. The CDR3 spells CAISVRGQENTEAFF. Here the CDR3 DNA reads TGTGCCATCAGTGTAAGGGGACAGGAGAACACTGAAGCTTTCTTT.

This clonotype came up many times. The V gene is TRBV9, the J gene TRBJ2-6, with D unclear. V lost 0 bases and J lost 0, with 13 bases in between. CDR1 and CDR2 (germline): SGDLS, YYNGEE. CDR3 length: 18 amino acids. CDR3 sequence (DNA): TGTGCCAGCAGCGTAGGGCAGCAACTTTTCTCTGGGGCCAACGTCCTGACTTTC. It translates to CASSVGQQLFSGANVLTF.

The CDR3 spells CSARDRAGGYTF. The CDR3, as DNA: TGCAGTGCTAGAGACAGGGCGGGTGGCTACACCTTC. The V gene is TRBV20-1, the J gene TRBJ1-2; D may be TRBD1 (5 bases). Germline V gene lookup returns CDR1 DFQATT and CDR2 SNEGSKA (reference sequence). The CDR3 contains 12 residues. V gave up 0 bases and J gave up 7 bases, with 9 bases separating them.

In its sample, this clonotype was seen many times. The chain has TRBV7-2 and TRBJ1-3, with a possible D match to TRBD1 (5 bases). The V gene lost 6 bases and the J gene lost 0 bases, with 9 bases spanning the gap. The germline CDR1 and CDR2 sequences are SGHTA and FQGNSA. This CDR3 has 14 amino acids. The DNA for the CDR3 is TGTGCCAGCAGTCGGGGGGTCTCTGGAAACACCATATATTTT. Its protein is CASSRGVSGNTIYF.

This clonotype was seen many times. This chain links TRBV6-5 with TRBJ2-7, with TRBD1 matching 9 bases. The germline gives CDR1 MNHEY, CDR2 SVGAGI. V trimming: 3 bases; J trimming: 2 bases; junction bases outside the gene matches: 8. The CDR3 runs 16 residues. The CDR3 coding sequence is TGTGCCAGCAGTTATCTTAGACAGGGGGTAACCTACGAGCAGTACGTC. Protein sequence: CASSYLRQGVTYEQYV.

This clonotype was picked up many times. The CDR3 sequence is CSARLDRGPFNEKLFF. The CDR3 DNA follows: TGCAGTGCTAGATTGGACAGGGGGCCATTTAATGAAAAACTGTTTTTT. The V call is TRBV20-1, the J call TRBJ1-4; 11 bases line up with TRBD1. Germline V lookup: CDR1 DFQATT, CDR2 SNEGSKA (reference sequence). The V gene end was trimmed by 2 bases and the J gene end by 4 bases; junction bases not matched to a gene: 6. CDR3 length: 16 residues.

Turning to this clonotype: It may be a read error: a sequence one base away is much more abundant. The chain recombines TRBV7-3 with TRBJ1-1; a weak D match, TRBD1 (6 bases). CDR1 is SGHTA, CDR2 FQGTGA, per germline. The CDR3 has 15 amino acids. Trimming cost V 5 bases and J 3 bases, with 16 bases left between them. The CDR3 here is CASSHNSGADTEAFF. For the CDR3, the DNA is TGTGCCAGCAGCCATAATTCAGGGGCCGACACTGAAGCTTTCTTT.

The chain uses TRBV10-3 and TRBJ1-1; D ambiguous. CDR1 is ENHRY, CDR2 SYGVKD, per germline. The CDR3 runs to 14 residues. V was cut by 6 bases and J by 1 base, with 12 bases left in between. The DNA of the CDR3 is TGTGCCATCAGGGGGTCCGGAGGGAACACTGAAGCTTTCTTT. Its protein is CAIRGSGGNTEAFF.

The genes are TRBV29-1 and TRBJ2-1; 7 bases match TRBD2. This CDR3 spans 13 amino acids. Germline CDR1 SQVTM, CDR2 ANQGSEA. With 4 bases clipped from V and 4 bases from J, the junction kept 4 bases outside the gene matches. Written as DNA, the CDR3 is TGCAGCGTTGGGCAGGGAGGGTACAATGAGCAGTTCTTC. Encoded protein: CSVGQGGYNEQFF.

The chain uses TRBV6-5 and TRBJ2-7; TRBD1 is a possible D gene (7 bases). The CDR3 runs to 15 residues. Germline loops: CDR1 MNHEY, CDR2 SVGAGI. V was pared by 2 bases and J by 1 base, with 12 bases between. For the CDR3, the DNA is TGTGCCAGCAGTTACGCGGGACAGACTTCCTACGAGCAGTACGTC. Translation: CASSYAGQTSYEQYV.

The count of this clonotype is one. CDR3 sequence: CSVDRTGKDPYEQYF. The CDR3 DNA sequence: TGCAGCGTTGACAGGACAGGGAAGGATCCCTACGAGCAGTACTTC. This chain uses TRBV29-1 with TRBJ2-7; 8 nucleotides line up with TRBD1. V dropped 3 bases and J dropped 2; count of bases not matched to a gene: 9. Per the germline V gene, CDR1 is SQVTM and CDR2 is ANQGSEA. This CDR3 has 15 residues.

This clonotype was seen many times. V gene TRBV20-1 combines with J gene TRBJ2-3; no reliable D call. CDR1 and CDR2 from the germline V gene are DFQATT and SNEGSKA (reference sequence). The CDR3 has 12 residues. V was shortened by 0 bases and J by 5 bases, with 6 bases between the two germline ends. CDR3 sequence (DNA): TGCAGTGCTAGAGATTTCAGAGATACGCAGTATTTT. Translating gives CSARDFRDTQYF.

The V call is TRBV11-3, the J call TRBJ2-7; D may be TRBD1 (5 bases). In germline, CDR1 is SGHNT, CDR2 YENEEA. This CDR3 spans 14 amino acids. The DNA for the CDR3 is TGTCCCATCACCAAAATGCTGGGGCTTGACGAGCAGTACTTC. The encoded protein is CPITKMLGLDEQYF.

This clonotype was seen many times. The chain combines TRBV6-2 or TRBV6-3 with TRBJ1-5, with 7 bases aligning to TRBD1. The CDR3 covers 12 residues. The V and J ends lost 8 bases and 5 bases, in that order; junction bases with no gene match: 3. Germline V lookup: CDR1 MNHEY, CDR2 SVGEGT. The CDR3 region has the DNA TGTGCCAGCGCAGGGGGGGATCAGCCCCAGCATTTT. Encoded protein: CASAGGDQPQHF.

The chain has TRBV4-3 and TRBJ2-2; TRBD2 might be the D (5 bases). The CDR3 runs to 15 residues. V was shortened by 4 bases and J by 5 bases, with 14 bases between the two germline ends. CDR1 is LGHNA and CDR2 is YSLEER in the germline V gene. The CDR3 is CASSLDSPGTGELFF. The DNA for the CDR3 is TGCGCCAGCAGCCTGGACTCCCCGGGGACCGGGGAGCTGTTTTTT.

This clonotype was found many times. This chain uses TRBV19 with TRBJ2-6; D uncertain. Germline values: CDR1 LNHDA, CDR2 SQIVND (reference sequence). The germline V and J ends were trimmed by 5 bases and 2 bases, with 13 bases remaining between them. The CDR3 covers 16 residues. The CDR3 nucleotides read TGTGCCAGTAGTTCCCGGACCCTTACTGGGGCCAACGTCCTGACTTTC. This gives the protein CASSSRTLTGANVLTF.

This clonotype turned up a few times. The chain combines TRBV20-1 with TRBJ1-2, with TRBD1 identical over 12 bases. In germline, CDR1 is DFQATT, CDR2 SNEGSKA (reference sequence). The CDR3 is 16 amino acids. Trimming cost V 7 bases and J 0 bases; bases outside gene matches: 9. CDR3 protein: CSVHVGQGAPNYGYTF. The CDR3 DNA follows: TGCAGTGTCCACGTGGGACAGGGGGCACCTAACTATGGCTACACCTTC.

This clonotype was picked up a small number of times. CDR3: CATSRDLGNEQFF. DNA of the CDR3: TGTGCCACCAGCAGAGATCTGGGGAATGAGCAGTTCTTC. The chain has TRBV15 and TRBJ2-1; D uncertain. Between the trimmed V and J ends, which lost 0 bases and 7 bases, there was a span of 7 bases. The CDR3 contains 13 residues. Germline-derived CDR1 and CDR2 are LNHNV and YYDKDF (reference sequence).

Remarks on this clonotype: A read error may account for a junction end that differs from germline. The chain has TRBV25-1 and TRBJ1-6, with 10 bases that match TRBD1. The CDR3 is 13 amino acids. Germline V CDR1 and CDR2: MGHDK, SYGVNS. CDR3 region: CTSRGTGDPPLHF. DNA for the CDR3: TGTACCAGCAGGGGGACAGGGGATCCACCCCTCCACTTT.

With regard to this clonotype: An end of the junction differs from the germline gene, which may be a read error. This rearrangement joins TRBV7-2 to TRBJ2-3, with D perhaps TRBD2 (5 bases). This CDR3 spans 17 amino acids. Per the germline V gene, CDR1 is SGHTA and CDR2 is FQGNSA. CDR3 sequence: CACSLARSAWGSDTQYF. CDR3 DNA sequence: TGTGCCTGCAGCTTAGCGCGTTCAGCCTGGGGTTCGGATACGCAGTATTTT. Based on the CDR3 plus reference TRBV7-2 and TRBJ2-3, the full variable domain is GAGVSQSPSNKVTEKGKDVELRCDPISGHTALYWYRQSLGQGLEFLIYFQGNSAPDKSGLPSDRFSAERTGGSVSTLTIQRTQQEDSAVYLCACSLARSAWGSDTQYFGPGTRLTVL.

V gene TRBV24-1 combines with J gene TRBJ1-5; D unclear. Trimming took off 3 bases at V and 3 bases at J, with 14 bases between the two ends. This CDR3 contains 16 residues. From germline, CDR1 is KGHDR and CDR2 SFDVKD. The CDR3 sequence is CATSDPHAGPNQPQHF. The CDR3 region has the DNA TGTGCCACCAGTGATCCCCACGCCGGACCCAATCAGCCCCAGCATTTT.

This clonotype was seen ten or more times. This chain connects TRBV15 to TRBJ2-1, with D possibly called TRBD1 or TRBD2 (5 bases each). Looked up from germline, CDR1 is LNHNV and CDR2 is YYDKDF (reference sequence). Deletions cut 4 bases from V and 6 bases from J, with 25 bases between. The CDR3 contains 18 residues. In DNA, the CDR3 is TGTGCCACCAGCATTGATGGACGGGGCATCAGAATCGGCAATGAGCAGTTCTTC. Translation: CATSIDGRGIRIGNEQFF.